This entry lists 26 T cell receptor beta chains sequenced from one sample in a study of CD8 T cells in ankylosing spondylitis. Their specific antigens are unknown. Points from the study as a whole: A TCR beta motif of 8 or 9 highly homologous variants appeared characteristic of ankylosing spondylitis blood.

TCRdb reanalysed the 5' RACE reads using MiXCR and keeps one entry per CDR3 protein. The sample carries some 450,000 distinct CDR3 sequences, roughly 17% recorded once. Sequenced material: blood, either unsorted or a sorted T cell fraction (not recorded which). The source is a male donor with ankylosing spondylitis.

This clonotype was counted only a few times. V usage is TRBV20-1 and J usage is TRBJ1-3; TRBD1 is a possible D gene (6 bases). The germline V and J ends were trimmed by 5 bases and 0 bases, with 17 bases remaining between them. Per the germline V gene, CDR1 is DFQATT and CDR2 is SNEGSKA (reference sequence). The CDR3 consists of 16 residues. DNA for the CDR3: TGCAGTGCTCAGGCGGGGGGCGCCAACTCTGGAAACACCATATATTTT. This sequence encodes CSAQAGGANSGNTIYF.

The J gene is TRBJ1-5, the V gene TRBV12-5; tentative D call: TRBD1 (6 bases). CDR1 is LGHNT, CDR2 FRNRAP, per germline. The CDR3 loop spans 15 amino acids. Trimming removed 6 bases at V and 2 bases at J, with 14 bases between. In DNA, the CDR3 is TGTGCTAGTGGCACCGGAGGGGGGGGCAATCAGCCCCAGCATTTT. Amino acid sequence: CASGTGGGGNQPQHF.

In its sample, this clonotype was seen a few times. CDR3 in amino acids: CASSPTEAGGLTDTQYF. DNA of the CDR3: TGCGCCAGCAGCCCCACAGAAGCGGGAGGGCTAACAGATACGCAGTATTTT. The chain recombines TRBV5-1 with TRBJ2-3, with 10 positions matching TRBD2. V lost 4 bases and J lost 3; bases outside the gene matches: 11. There are 17 residues in the CDR3. Germline V lookup: CDR1 SGHRS, CDR2 YFSETQ.

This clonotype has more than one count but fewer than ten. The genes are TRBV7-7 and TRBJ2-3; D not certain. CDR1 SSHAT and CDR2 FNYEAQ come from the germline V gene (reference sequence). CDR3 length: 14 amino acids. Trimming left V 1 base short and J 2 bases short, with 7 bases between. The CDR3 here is CASSLDGPTDTQYF. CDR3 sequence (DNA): TGTGCCAGCAGCTTAGACGGGCCCACAGATACGCAGTATTTT.

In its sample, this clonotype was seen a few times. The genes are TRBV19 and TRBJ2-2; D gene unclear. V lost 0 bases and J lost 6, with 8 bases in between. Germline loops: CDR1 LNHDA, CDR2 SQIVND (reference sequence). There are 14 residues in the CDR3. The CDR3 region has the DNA TGTGCCAGTAGTATAGAAGGGCGAGCCGGGGAGCTGTTTTTT. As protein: CASSIEGRAGELFF. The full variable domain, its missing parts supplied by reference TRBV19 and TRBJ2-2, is DGGITQSPKYLFRKEGQNVTLSCEQNLNHDAMYWYRQDPGQGLRLIYYSQIVNDFQKGDIAEGYSVSREKKESFPLTVTSAQKNPTAFYLCASSIEGRAGELFFGEGSRLTVL.

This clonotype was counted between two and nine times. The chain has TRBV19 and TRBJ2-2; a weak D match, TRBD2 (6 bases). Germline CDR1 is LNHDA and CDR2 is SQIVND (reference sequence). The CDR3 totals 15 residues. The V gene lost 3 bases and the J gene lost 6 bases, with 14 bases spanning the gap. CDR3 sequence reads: CASSIPGSVPGELFF. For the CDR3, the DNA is TGTGCCAGTAGTATTCCCGGGAGTGTCCCCGGGGAGCTGTTTTTT.

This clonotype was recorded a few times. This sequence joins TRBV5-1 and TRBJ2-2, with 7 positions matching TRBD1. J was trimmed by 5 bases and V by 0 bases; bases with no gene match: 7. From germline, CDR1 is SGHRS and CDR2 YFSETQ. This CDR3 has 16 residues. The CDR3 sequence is CASSLGDSKQTGELFF. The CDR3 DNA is TGCGCCAGCAGCTTGGGGGACAGCAAACAAACCGGGGAGCTGTTTTTT. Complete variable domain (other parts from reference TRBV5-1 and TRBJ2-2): KAGVTQTPRYLIKTRGQQVTLSCSPISGHRSVSWYQQTPGQGLQFLFEYFSETQRNKGNFPGRFSGRQFSNSRSEMNVSTLELGDSALYLCASSLGDSKQTGELFFGEGSRLTVL.

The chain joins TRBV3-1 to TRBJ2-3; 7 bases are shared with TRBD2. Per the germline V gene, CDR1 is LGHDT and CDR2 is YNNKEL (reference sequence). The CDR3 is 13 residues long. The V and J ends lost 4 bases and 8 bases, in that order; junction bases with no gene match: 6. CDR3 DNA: TGTGCCAGCAGCCCTTATTCGGGAGGTACGCAGTATTTT. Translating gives CASSPYSGGTQYF.

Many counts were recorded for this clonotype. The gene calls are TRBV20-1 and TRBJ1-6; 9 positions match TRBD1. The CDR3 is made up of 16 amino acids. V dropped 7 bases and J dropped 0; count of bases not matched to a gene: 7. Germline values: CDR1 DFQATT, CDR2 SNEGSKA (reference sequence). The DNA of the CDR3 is TGCAGTGAACGGGACAGGGATAGCTCCTATAATTCACCCCTCCACTTT. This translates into CSERDRDSSYNSPLHF.

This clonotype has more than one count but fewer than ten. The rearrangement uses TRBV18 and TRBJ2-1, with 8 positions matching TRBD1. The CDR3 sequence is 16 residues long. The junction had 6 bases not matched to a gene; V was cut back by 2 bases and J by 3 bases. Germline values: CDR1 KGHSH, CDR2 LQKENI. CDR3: CASSPSQGASYNEQFF. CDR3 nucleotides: TGTGCCAGCTCACCAAGTCAGGGGGCAAGCTACAATGAGCAGTTCTTC. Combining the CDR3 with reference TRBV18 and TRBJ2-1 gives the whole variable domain NAGVMQNPRHLVRRRGQEARLRCSPMKGHSHVYWYRQLPEEGLKFMVYLQKENIIDESGMPKERFSAEFPKEGPSILRIQQVVRGDSAAYFCASSPSQGASYNEQFFGPGTRLTVL.

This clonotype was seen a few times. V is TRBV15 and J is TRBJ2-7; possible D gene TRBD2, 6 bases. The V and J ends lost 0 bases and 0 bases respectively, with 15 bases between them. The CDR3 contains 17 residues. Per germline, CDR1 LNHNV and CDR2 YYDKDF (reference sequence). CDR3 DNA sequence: TGTGCCACCAGCAGAGATAAAGGAGGGGCCACCTCCTACGAGCAGTACTTC. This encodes CATSRDKGGATSYEQYF.

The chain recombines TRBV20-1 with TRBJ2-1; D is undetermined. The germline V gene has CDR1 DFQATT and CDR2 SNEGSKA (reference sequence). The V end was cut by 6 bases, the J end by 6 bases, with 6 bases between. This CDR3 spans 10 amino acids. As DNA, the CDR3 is TGCAGTGCGGTGTTCAATGAGCAGTTCTTC. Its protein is CSAVFNEQFF.

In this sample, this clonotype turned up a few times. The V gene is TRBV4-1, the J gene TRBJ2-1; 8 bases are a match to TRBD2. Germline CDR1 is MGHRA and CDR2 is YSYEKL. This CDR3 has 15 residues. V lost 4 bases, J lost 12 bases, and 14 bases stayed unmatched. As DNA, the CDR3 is TGCGCCAGCAGCCCAGAACTAGCGGTTACCAGTGGGCAGTTCTTC. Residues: CASSPELAVTSGQFF.

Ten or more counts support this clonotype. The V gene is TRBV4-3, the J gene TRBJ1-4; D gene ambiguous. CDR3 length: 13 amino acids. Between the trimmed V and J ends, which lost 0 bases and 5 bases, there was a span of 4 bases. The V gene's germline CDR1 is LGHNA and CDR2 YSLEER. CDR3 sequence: CASSQEFNEKLFF. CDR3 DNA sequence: TGCGCCAGCAGCCAAGAGTTCAATGAAAAACTGTTTTTT.

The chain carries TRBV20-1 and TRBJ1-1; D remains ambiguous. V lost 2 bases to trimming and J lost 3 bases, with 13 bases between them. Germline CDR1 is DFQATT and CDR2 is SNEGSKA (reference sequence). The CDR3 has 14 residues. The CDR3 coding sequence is TGCAGTGCTAGACCGAGTCTCGGGGACACTGAAGCTTTCTTT. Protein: CSARPSLGDTEAFF.

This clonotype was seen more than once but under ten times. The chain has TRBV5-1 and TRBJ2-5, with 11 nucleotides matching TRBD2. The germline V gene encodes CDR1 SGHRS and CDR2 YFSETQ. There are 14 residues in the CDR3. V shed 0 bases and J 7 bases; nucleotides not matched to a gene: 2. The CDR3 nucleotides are TGCGCCAGCAGCTTGGGACTAGCGGGACCGACCCAGTACTTC. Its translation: CASSLGLAGPTQYF.

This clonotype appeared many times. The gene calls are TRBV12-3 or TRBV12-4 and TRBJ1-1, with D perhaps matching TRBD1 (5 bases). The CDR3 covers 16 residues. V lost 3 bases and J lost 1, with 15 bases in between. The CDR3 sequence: CASSLIRGYGNTEAFF. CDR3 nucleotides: TGTGCCAGCAGTTTGATTCGGGGCTATGGGAACACTGAAGCTTTCTTT.

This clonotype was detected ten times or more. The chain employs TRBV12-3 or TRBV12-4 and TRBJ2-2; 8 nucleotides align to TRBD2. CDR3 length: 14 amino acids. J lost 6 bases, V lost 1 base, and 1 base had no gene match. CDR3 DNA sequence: TGTGCCAGCAGTTTAGAACTAGCGGCCGGGGAGCTGTTTTTT. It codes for CASSLELAAGELFF.

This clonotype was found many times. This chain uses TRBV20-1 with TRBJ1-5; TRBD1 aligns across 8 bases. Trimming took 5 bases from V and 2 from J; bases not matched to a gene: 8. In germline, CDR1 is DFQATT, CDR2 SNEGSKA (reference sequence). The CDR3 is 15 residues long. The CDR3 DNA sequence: TGCAGTGCTTCCTACGAACAGGGGGGCAATCAGCCCCAGCATTTT. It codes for CSASYEQGGNQPQHF.

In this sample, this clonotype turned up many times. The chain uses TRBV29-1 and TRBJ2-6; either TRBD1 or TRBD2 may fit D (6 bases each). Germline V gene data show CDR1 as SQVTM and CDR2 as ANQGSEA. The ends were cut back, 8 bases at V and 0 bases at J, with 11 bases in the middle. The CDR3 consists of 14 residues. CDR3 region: CSFKGGSGANVLTF. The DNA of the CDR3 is TGCAGCTTCAAGGGGGGCTCTGGGGCCAACGTCCTGACTTTC.

CDR3 DNA: TGTGCCAGCAGTTCTAGCAAGACGGCCTGGGGGCAGCCCCAGCATTTT. Protein sequence: CASSSSKTAWGQPQHF. V usage is TRBV28 and J usage is TRBJ1-5, with a tentative D call TRBD1 (5 bases). This CDR3 comprises 16 residues. The V gene lost 4 bases and the J gene lost 7 bases, with 20 bases spanning the gap. Germline CDR1 is MDHEN and CDR2 is SYDVKM.

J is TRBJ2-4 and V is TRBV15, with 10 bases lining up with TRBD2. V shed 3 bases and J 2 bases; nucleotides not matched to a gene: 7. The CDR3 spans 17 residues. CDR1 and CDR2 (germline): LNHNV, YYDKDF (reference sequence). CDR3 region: CATSRAASGRTKNIQYF. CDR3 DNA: TGTGCCACCAGCAGGGCCGCTAGCGGGAGAACCAAAAACATTCAGTACTTC.

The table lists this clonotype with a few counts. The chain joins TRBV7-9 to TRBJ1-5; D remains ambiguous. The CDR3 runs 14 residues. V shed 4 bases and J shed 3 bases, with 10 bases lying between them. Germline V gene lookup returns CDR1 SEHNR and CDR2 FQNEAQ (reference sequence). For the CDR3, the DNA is TGTGCCAGCAGCTCGGACGGTATCAATCAGCCCCAGCATTTT. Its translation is CASSSDGINQPQHF.

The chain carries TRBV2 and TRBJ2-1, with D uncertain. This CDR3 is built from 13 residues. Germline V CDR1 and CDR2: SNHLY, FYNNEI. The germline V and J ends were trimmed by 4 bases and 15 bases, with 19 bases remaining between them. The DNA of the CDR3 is TGTGCCAGCAGTGGTGGAATTAGAAGTTTTGCGTTCTTC. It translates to CASSGGIRSFAFF.

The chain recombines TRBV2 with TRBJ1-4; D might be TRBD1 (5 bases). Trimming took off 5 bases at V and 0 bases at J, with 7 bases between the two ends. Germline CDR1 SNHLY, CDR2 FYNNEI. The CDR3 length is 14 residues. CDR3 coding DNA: TGTGCCAGCAGTCGACAGTCAACTAATGAAAAACTGTTTTTT. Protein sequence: CASSRQSTNEKLFF.

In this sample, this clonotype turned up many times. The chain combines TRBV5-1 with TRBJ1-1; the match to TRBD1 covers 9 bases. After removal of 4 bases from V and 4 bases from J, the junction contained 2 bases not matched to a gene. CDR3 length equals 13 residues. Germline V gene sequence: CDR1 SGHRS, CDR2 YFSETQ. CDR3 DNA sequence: TGCGCCAGCAGCGCGGACAGGGGCACTGAAGCTTTCTTT. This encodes CASSADRGTEAFF.